This TCR beta chain emerged from a study of CD8 T cells in Susac syndrome. Per the germline V gene, CDR1 is SGHRS and CDR2 is YFSETQ. CDR3 length: 18 residues. V gave up 0 bases and J gave up 3 bases; unmatched junction bases: 4. Random hexamers were used to reverse transcribe an amount of roughly 0.45 to 1 ug RNA. TCRdb fed the immunoSEQ multiplex PCR reads into MiXCR, producing one record per CDR3 protein. The sample holds hundreds of thousands of distinct CDR3 sequences, 75% to 90% seen once. This clonotype originated in a human donor with multiple sclerosis. The rearrangement uses TRBV5-1 and TRBJ2-6, with 12 bases that match TRBD1. Sequences were obtained from CD8+ T cells from PBMCs. CDR3 protein: CASSLAGQGAFGANVLTF. The DNA for the CDR3 is TGCGCCAGCAGCTTGGCGGGACAGGGGGCATTTGGGGCCAACGTCCTGACTTTC.